One and the same sample provided the 6 T cell receptor beta chains below, sequenced in a study of blood T cell repertoires in COVID-19. Sequencing used immunoSEQ multiplex PCR; TCRdb keeps in-frame clones, though not all of them. The table has almost 85,000 clones, around 83% seen once. Sequenced: peripheral blood. These receptor sequences come from a man at least 80 years old with active or convalescent COVID-19.

This chain connects TRBV5-1 to TRBJ1-2; the D gene is possibly TRBD1 (5 bases). V lost 0 bases and J 2 bases, leaving 17 bases between the germline ends. CDR1 is SGHRS and CDR2 is YFSETQ in the germline V gene. The CDR3 consists of 17 residues. CDR3 residues: CASSLGGTTQGNYGYTF. For the CDR3, the DNA is TGCGCCAGCAGCTTGGGCGGGACTACTCAAGGGAACTATGGCTACACCTTC.

This clone was counted a single time. The J gene is TRBJ2-4, the V gene TRBV27; TRBD2 agrees at 13 bases. CDR1 is MNHEY and CDR2 is SMNVEV in the germline V gene (reference sequence). J lost 6 bases, V lost 5 bases, and 10 bases had no gene match. This CDR3 spans 17 amino acids. Written as DNA, the CDR3 is TGTGCCAGCAGTCCCTGGACTAGCGGGAGTGGGGGAAACATTCAGTACTTC. As protein: CASSPWTSGSGGNIQYF.

V and J are TRBV6-6 and TRBJ1-6, with 9 bases fitting TRBD1. The germline V gene has CDR1 MNHNY and CDR2 SVGAGI (reference sequence). CDR3 length: 17 residues. After removal of 5 bases from V and 1 base from J, the junction contained 6 bases not matched to a gene. The DNA for the CDR3 is TGTGCCAGCAGTCGGACAGGGGCCAGATCCTATAATTCACCCCTCCACTTT. It is translated as CASSRTGARSYNSPLHF.

The CDR3 sequence: CAIRGGLTSYEQYF. The CDR3, as DNA: TGTGCCATAAGGGGGGGCCTTACTTCCTACGAGCAGTACTTC. This chain uses TRBV10-3 with TRBJ2-7; tentatively, D is TRBD2 (7 bases). Germline lookup yields CDR1 ENHRY and CDR2 SYGVKD. This CDR3 comprises 14 residues. V was trimmed by 9 bases and J by 1 base, leaving 16 bases between them.

The chain carries TRBV3-1 (or the pseudogene TRBV3-2) and TRBJ1-5; the match to TRBD1 covers 10 bases. V shed 1 base, J shed 5 bases, and the junction held 2 bases outside the gene matches. Germline CDR1 and CDR2: LGHDT and YNNKEL (reference sequence). CDR3 size: 15 residues. CDR3 amino acids: CASSQGTGGYQPQHF. CDR3 sequence (DNA): TGTGCCAGCAGCCAAGGGACAGGGGGTTATCAGCCCCAGCATTTT.

CDR3 loop: CASRWAGLAFF. The CDR3 DNA is TGTGCCAGCAGGTGGGCGGGGCTCGCTTTCTTT. V and J are TRBV5-8 and TRBJ1-1; possible D gene TRBD1, 5 bases. Between the trimmed V and J ends, which lost 5 bases and 11 bases, there was a span of 13 bases. There are 11 residues in the CDR3. The germline CDR1 and CDR2 sequences are SGHTS and YDEGEE. Based on the CDR3 plus reference TRBV5-8 and TRBJ1-1, the full variable domain is EAGVTQSPTHLIKTRGQQATLRCSPISGHTSVYWYQQALGLGLQFLLWYDEGEERNRGNFPPRFSGRQFPNYSSELNVNALELEDSALYLCASRWAGLAFFGQGTRLTVV.